This T cell receptor (beta chain) was documented in a study of beta chain bispecific antibodies for T cell cancers. Study conclusions and caveats: The leukemia cells, rather than normal T cells, gave most of the targeted TRBV signal.

T cells were expanded from blood mononuclear cells for approximately 3 days with anti-CD3 OKT3 or CD3/CD28 beads. Clonotype quantities came from unique molecular identifier barcode counts. TCRdb redid the calling of the 5' RACE reads with MiXCR, one entry per CDR3 protein. The sample holds about 17,000 distinct CDR3 sequences, less than 2.5% seen once. The CDR3 length is 16 residues. Losses at the gene ends were 0 bases for V and 1 base for J; bases not matched to a gene: 2. Per the germline V gene, CDR1 is MNHEY and CDR2 is SVGAGI. This clonotype was recorded many times. The antigen is undetermined. Specimen: healthy donor T cells cultured with leukemia cells. This sequence originates from a human donor in good health. Some clones in this sample may be carry-over from other donors' samples. The chain uses TRBV6-5 and TRBJ2-5, with TRBD2 matching over 10 bases. The CDR3 DNA is TGTGCCAGCAGTTACTCGGCTAGCGGGGGCCAAGAGACCCAGTACTTC. Residues: CASSYSASGGQETQYF.